These T cell receptor beta chains were read from a single sample in a study of blood T cell repertoires in COVID-19. The table came from immunoSEQ multiplex PCR; TCRdb's copy has only in-frame clones and leaves some out. The profile shows a few hundred thousand clones, around 84% of them singletons. The sequenced sample was peripheral blood. Receptor source: a woman aged 80 or over with active or convalescent COVID-19. CDR3s leave out the opening cysteine and the closing phenylalanine or tryptophan.

>TRBJ1-2|TRBV6-5
ASSRRDYGYT
>TRBJ2-5|TRBV30
AWSVRRGAQETQY
>TRBJ2-7|TRBV30
AWSVLTGETEQY
>TRBJ1-2|TRBV30
AWSRQGARGYT
>TRBJ2-3|TRBV9
ASSVRGSGGPSTDTQY
>TRBJ2-7|TRBV6-5
ASSFSLASYEQY
>TRBJ2-7|TRBV5-4
ASSSKRELDEQY
>TRBJ2-7|TRBV11-1
ASSYGTASYEQY
>TRBJ2-3|TRBV10-2
ASGGTGRTDTQY
>TRBJ2-3|TRBV24-1
ATGEEDTQY
>TRBJ2-2|TRBV11-2
ASSFMGGTTYTGELF
>TRBJ2-3|TRBV20-1
SAALKDTQY
>TRBJ2-2|TRBV3-1/TRBV3-2
ASSPYPAGFTTGELF
>TRBJ1-4|TRBV10-3
ATTQGALEKLF
>TRBJ1-1|TRBV7-2
ASSLDGSRNTEAF
>TRBJ2-3|TRBV6-2/TRBV6-3
ASSRTSGGLSTDTQY
>TRBJ2-3|TRBV19
ANHPCRPSGDTDTQY
>TRBJ2-3|TRBV2
ASSVDRSTDTQY
>TRBJ2-3|TRBV10-3
AISEWTSTDTQY
>TRBJ1-2|TRBV25-1
ASSESGGSYGYT
>TRBJ1-1|TRBV5-1
ASSFDNRVLNTEAF
>TRBJ2-2|TRBV27
ASSTGFGELF
>TRBJ2-4|TRBV6-2/TRBV6-3
ASSYGGSRVAIQY
>TRBJ2-7|TRBV6-2/TRBV6-3
ASSSQGAYEQY
>TRBJ2-3|TRBV7-2
ASYTGGRNTDTQY
>TRBJ1-1|TRBV7-8
ASSPGTGKNTEAF
>TRBJ2-3|TRBV18
ASSEDRMDTQY
>TRBJ1-3|TRBV10-3
ATQGGSGNTIY